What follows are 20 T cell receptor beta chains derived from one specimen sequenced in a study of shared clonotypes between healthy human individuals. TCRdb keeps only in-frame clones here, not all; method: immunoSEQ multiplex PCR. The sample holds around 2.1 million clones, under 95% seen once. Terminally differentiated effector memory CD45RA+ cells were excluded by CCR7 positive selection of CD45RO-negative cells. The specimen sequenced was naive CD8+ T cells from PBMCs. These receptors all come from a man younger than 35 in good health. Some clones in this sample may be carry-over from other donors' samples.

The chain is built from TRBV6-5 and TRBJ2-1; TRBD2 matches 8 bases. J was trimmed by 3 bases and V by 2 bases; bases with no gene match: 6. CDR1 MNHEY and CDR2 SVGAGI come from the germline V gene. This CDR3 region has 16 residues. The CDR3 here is CASSYALSGGYNEQFF. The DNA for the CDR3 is TGTGCCAGCAGTTACGCCTTGAGCGGGGGCTACAATGAGCAGTTCTTC.

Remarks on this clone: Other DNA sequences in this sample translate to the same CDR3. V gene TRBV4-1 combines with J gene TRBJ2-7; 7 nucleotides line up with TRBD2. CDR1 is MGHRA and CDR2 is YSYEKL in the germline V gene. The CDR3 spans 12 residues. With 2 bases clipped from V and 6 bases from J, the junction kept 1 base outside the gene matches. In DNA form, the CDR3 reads TGCGCCAGCAGCCAAACGGGAGGCGAGCAGTACTTC. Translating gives CASSQTGGEQYF.

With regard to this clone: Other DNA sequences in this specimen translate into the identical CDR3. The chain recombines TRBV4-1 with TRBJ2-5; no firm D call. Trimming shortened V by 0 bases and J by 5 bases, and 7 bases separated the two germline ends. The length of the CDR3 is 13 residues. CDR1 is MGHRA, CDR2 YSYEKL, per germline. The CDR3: CASSQDLEETQYF. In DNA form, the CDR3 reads TGCGCCAGCAGCCAAGATCTCGAGGAGACCCAGTACTTC.

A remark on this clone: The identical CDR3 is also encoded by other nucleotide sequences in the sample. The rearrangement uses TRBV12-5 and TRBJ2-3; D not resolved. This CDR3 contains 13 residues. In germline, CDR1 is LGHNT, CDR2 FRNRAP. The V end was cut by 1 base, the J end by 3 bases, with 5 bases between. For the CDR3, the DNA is TGTGCTAGTGGTTTGGGGGGTACAGATACGCAGTATTTT. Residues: CASGLGGTDTQYF.

CDR3 protein: CASRTSGSQYNEQFF. The CDR3 nucleotides read TGCGCCAGTCGGACTAGCGGGAGTCAGTACAATGAGCAGTTCTTC. J is TRBJ2-1 and V is TRBV10-2; 13 bases align to TRBD2. V shed 9 bases and J 4 bases; nucleotides not matched to a gene: 6. The CDR3 loop spans 15 amino acids. Germline CDR1 is WSHSY and CDR2 is SAAADI.

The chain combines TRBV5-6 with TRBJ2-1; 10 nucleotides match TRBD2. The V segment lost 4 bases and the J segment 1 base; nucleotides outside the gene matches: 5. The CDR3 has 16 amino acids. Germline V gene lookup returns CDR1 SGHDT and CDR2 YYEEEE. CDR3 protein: CASSAPGLASYNEQFF. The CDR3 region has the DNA TGTGCCAGCAGCGCGCCGGGACTAGCGTCCTACAATGAGCAGTTCTTC.

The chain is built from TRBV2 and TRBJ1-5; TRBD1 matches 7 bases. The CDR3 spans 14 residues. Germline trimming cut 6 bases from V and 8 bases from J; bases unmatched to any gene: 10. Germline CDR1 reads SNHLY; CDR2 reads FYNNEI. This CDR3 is CASSDTGVGEPQHF. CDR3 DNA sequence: TGTGCCAGCAGCGACACAGGGGTTGGGGAGCCCCAGCATTTT. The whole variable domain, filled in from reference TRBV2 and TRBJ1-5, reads EPEVTQTPSHQVTQMGQEVILRCVPISNHLYFYWYRQILGQKVEFLVSFYNNEISEKSEIFDDQFSVERPDGSNFTLKIRSTKLEDSAMYFCASSDTGVGEPQHFGDGTRLSIL.

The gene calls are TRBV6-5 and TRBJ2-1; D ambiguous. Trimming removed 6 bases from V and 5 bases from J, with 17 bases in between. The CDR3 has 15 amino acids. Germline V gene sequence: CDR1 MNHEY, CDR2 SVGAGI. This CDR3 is CASSLRVGTNNEQFF. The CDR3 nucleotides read TGTGCCAGCAGCTTAAGGGTGGGAACGAACAATGAGCAGTTCTTC.

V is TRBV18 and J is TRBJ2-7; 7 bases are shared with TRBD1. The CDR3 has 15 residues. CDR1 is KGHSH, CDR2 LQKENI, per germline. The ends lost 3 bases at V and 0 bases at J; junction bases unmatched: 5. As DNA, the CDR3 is TGTGCCAGCTCACCCCAGGGACAGAGCTCCTACGAGCAGTACTTC. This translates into CASSPQGQSSYEQYF.

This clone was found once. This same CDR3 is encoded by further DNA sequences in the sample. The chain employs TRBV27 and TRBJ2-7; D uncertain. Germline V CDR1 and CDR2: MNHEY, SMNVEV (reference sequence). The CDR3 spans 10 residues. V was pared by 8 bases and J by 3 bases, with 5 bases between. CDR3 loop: CASRHYEQYF. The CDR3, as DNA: TGTGCCAGCCGCCACTACGAGCAGTACTTC.

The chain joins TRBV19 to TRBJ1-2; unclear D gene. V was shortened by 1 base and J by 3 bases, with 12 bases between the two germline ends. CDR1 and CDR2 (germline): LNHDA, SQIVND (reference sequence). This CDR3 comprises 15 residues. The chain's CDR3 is CASSIGKGKDYGYTF. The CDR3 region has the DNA TGTGCCAGTAGTATAGGGAAGGGCAAAGACTATGGCTACACCTTC.

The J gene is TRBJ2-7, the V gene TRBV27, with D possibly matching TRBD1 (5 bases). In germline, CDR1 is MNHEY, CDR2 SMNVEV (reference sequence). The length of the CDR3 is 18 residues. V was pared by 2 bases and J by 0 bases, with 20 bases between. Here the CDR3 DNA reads TGTGCCAGCAGTTTAGCCCCCTTGGGCAGGGTCAGCTCCTACGAGCAGTACTTC. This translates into CASSLAPLGRVSSYEQYF.

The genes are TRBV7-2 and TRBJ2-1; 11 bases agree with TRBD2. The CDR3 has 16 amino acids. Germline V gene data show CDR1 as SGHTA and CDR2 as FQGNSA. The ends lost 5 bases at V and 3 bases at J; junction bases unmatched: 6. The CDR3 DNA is TGTGCCAGCAGCCCCTTAGCGGGAGGGTTCTACAATGAGCAGTTCTTC. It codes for CASSPLAGGFYNEQFF.

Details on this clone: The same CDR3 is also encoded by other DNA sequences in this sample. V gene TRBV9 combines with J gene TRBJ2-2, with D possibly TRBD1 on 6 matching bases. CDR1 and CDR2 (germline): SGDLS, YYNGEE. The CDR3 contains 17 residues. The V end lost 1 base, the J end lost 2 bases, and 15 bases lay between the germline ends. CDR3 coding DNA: TGTGCCAGCAGCGTACCCCGAACAGGGCTAAACACCGGGGAGCTGTTTTTT. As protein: CASSVPRTGLNTGELFF.

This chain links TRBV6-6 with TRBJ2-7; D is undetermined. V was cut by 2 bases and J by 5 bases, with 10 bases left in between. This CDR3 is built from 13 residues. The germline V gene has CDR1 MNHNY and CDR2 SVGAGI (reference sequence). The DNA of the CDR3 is TGTGCCAGCAGTTACGAAGGGTGGCACGAGCAGTACTTC. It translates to CASSYEGWHEQYF.

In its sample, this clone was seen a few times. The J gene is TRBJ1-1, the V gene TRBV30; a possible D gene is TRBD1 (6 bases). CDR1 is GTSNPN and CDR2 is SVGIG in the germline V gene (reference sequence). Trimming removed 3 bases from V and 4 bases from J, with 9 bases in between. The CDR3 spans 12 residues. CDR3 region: CAWRQGGTEAFF. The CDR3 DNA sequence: TGTGCCTGGAGACAGGGAGGCACTGAAGCTTTCTTT.

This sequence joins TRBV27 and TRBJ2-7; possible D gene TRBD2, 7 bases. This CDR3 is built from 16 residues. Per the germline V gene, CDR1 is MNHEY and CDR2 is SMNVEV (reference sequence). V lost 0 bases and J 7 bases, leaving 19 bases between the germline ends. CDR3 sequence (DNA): TGTGCCAGCAGTTTATCGAAACGGGGGGCGTCGGGTGAGCAGTACTTC. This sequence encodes CASSLSKRGASGEQYF.

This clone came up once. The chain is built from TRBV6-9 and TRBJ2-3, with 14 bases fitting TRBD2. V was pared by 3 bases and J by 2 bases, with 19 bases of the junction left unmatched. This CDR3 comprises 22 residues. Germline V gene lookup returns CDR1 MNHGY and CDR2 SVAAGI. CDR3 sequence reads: CASSYGTSGRLLTSNHTDTQYF. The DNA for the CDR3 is TGTGCCAGCAGTTACGGGACTAGCGGGAGATTACTCACCTCTAATCACACAGATACGCAGTATTTT.

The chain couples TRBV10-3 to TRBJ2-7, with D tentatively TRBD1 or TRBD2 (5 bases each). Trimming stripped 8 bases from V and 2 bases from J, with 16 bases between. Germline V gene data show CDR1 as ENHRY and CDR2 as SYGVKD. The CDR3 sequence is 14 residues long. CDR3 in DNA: TGTGCCATCCGTTCACCAGGGACCCCCTACGAGCAGTACTTC. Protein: CAIRSPGTPYEQYF.

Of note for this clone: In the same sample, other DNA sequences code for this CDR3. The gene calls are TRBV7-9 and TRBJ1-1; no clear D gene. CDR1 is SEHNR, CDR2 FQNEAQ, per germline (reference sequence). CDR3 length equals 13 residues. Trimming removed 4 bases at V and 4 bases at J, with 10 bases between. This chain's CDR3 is CASSSGWGTEAFF. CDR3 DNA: TGTGCCAGCAGCTCCGGCTGGGGCACTGAAGCTTTCTTT.